This T cell receptor (beta chain) stems from a study of shared clonotypes between healthy human individuals. Study-level background: The plates for each donor numbered three CD4 naive, three CD4 memory, two CD8 naive and one CD8 memory. The study, taken as a whole, reports: Genetic and exposure-history diversity was limited by the few donors. Unshared clonotypes carried lower generation probabilities than those common to all four donors.

The CDR3 is 16 amino acids. The germline CDR1 and CDR2 sequences are SGHTA and FQGTGA. J lost 6 bases, V lost 3 bases, and 7 bases had no gene match. A single count supports this clone. Its antigen remains unknown. Assay: immunoSEQ multiplex PCR; the TCRdb copy retains only in-frame clones and omits some. Seen here are about 1.1 million clones, about four fifths observed once, and the top ten hold 0.5% to 0.6%. The donors, all of them Caucasian adults, lived in Nashville, Tennessee. Sequencing was performed on memory CD4+ T cells from PBMCs. Stated subset: CD45RA-negative fraction. The clonotype was recovered from a man between 18 and 29 years old in good health. Some clones in this sample may be carry-over from other donors' samples. The genes are TRBV7-3 and TRBJ2-2; 10 nucleotides agree with TRBD2. This chain's CDR3 is CASSLVPTSGSGELFF. CDR3 in DNA: TGTGCCAGCAGCTTGGTACCGACTAGCGGGTCCGGGGAGCTGTTTTTT.